The 31 T cell receptor beta chains in this list originate from one sample, sequenced in a study of OX40 agonist ivuxolimab in advanced cancers. The table came from immunoSEQ multiplex PCR; TCRdb's copy has only in-frame clones and leaves some out. The sample shows 70,000 to 80,000 clones, 75% to 95% of them seen only once. The sequencing used CD4+ or CD8+ T cells sorted from blood, collected in a trial of the OX40 agonist ivuxolimab. These receptor sequences come from an adult with an advanced solid tumor such as melanoma, head and neck, liver or kidney cancer.

The rearrangement uses TRBV5-1 and TRBJ2-3; 10 nucleotides align to TRBD2. CDR1 and CDR2 from the germline V gene are SGHRS and YFSETQ. CDR3 length equals 14 residues. V lost 4 bases to trimming and J lost 6 bases; unmatched junction nucleotides: 5. DNA of the CDR3: TGCGCCAGCAGCCCCGGGACTAGCGCCGATACGCAGTATTTT. It codes for CASSPGTSADTQYF.

CDR3 sequence reads: CASSEWEGGGTGELFF. CDR3 nucleotide sequence: TGTGCCAGCAGTGAATGGGAGGGAGGGGGCACCGGGGAGCTGTTTTTT. The rearrangement links TRBV6-1 to TRBJ2-2, with a tentative D call TRBD2 (7 bases). Trimming cost V 2 bases and J 4 bases, with 14 bases left between them. Germline CDR1 reads MNHNS; CDR2 reads SASEGT. This CDR3 has 16 residues.

This chain uses TRBV4-2 with TRBJ1-5; D unresolved. Trimming took 0 bases from V and 0 from J, leaving 9 bases between them. This CDR3 comprises 16 residues. CDR1 and CDR2 (germline): LGHNA, YNFKEQ. CDR3 sequence (DNA): TGTGCCAGCAGCCAAGACGGACCGAATAGCAATCAGCCCCAGCATTTT. Its translation: CASSQDGPNSNQPQHF.

V is TRBV4-3 and J is TRBJ1-1; D not resolved. In germline, CDR1 is LGHNA, CDR2 YSLEER. There are 15 residues in the CDR3. V lost 1 base to trimming and J lost 7 bases, with 16 bases between them. The CDR3: CASSQGISRTDEAFF. DNA of the CDR3: TGCGCCAGCAGCCAAGGAATCAGTAGAACTGATGAAGCTTTCTTT.

This chain uses TRBV5-1 with TRBJ2-7; D is ambiguous. CDR1 and CDR2 (germline): SGHRS, YFSETQ. V dropped 0 bases and J dropped 3 bases, with 22 bases sitting between them. The CDR3 extends over 18 amino acids. This CDR3 is CASSLAPPEFLFSYEQYF. CDR3 in DNA: TGCGCCAGCAGCTTGGCCCCCCCCGAGTTTCTGTTCAGCTACGAGCAGTACTTC.

This sequence joins TRBV19 and TRBJ2-1; tentatively, D is TRBD2 (6 bases). The CDR3 sequence is 17 residues long. Trimming left V 0 bases short and J 2 bases short, with 14 bases between. Germline lookup yields CDR1 LNHDA and CDR2 SQIVND (reference sequence). The CDR3 loop is CASSIDGGVGAYNEQFF. The CDR3 DNA is TGTGCCAGTAGTATAGATGGCGGGGTCGGGGCCTACAATGAGCAGTTCTTC.

CDR3 in amino acids: CASSGRDSQETQYF. For the CDR3, the DNA is TGTGCCAGCAGCGGGCGGGACTCCCAGGAGACCCAGTACTTC. This rearrangement joins TRBV9 to TRBJ2-5, with a possible D match to TRBD2 (6 bases). CDR1 and CDR2 from the germline V gene are SGDLS and YYNGEE. Trimming left V 3 bases short and J 5 bases short, with 14 bases between. The CDR3 runs 14 residues.

This clone was seen a few times. The V gene is TRBV6-1, the J gene TRBJ1-5, with TRBD1 as a possible D gene (5 bases). This CDR3 spans 13 amino acids. Trimming took 9 bases from V and 5 from J, leaving 14 bases between them. Germline CDR1 is MNHNS and CDR2 is SASEGT. The CDR3 nucleotides are TGTGCCAGTTCGACAGCAAGCCATCAGCCCCAGCATTTT. Translated: CASSTASHQPQHF.

The sample holds one count of this clone. The V call is TRBV28, the J call TRBJ2-7, with 10 bases matching TRBD1. V shed 4 bases, J shed 3 bases, and the junction held 3 bases outside the gene matches. The CDR3 is made up of 14 amino acids. Germline V lookup: CDR1 MDHEN, CDR2 SYDVKM. The CDR3: CASSWTGGDYEQYF. Here the CDR3 DNA reads TGTGCCAGCAGTTGGACAGGGGGTGACTACGAGCAGTACTTC.

The gene calls are TRBV9 and TRBJ2-4; 11 nucleotides line up with TRBD2. CDR1 is SGDLS and CDR2 is YYNGEE in the germline V gene. This CDR3 contains 16 residues. V was clipped by 2 bases and J by 2 bases; unmatched bases: 3. The CDR3 protein is CASSVGLAGPKNIQYF. The CDR3 DNA follows: TGTGCCAGCAGCGTTGGACTAGCGGGCCCCAAAAACATTCAGTACTTC.

The CDR3 region is CASNPHGGYNEQFF. The CDR3 DNA reads TGCGCCAGCAACCCTCACGGCGGATACAATGAGCAGTTCTTC. The chain combines TRBV4-1 with TRBJ2-1; D gene unclear. The V end lost 7 bases, the J end lost 4 bases, and 14 bases lay between the germline ends. This CDR3 is built from 14 residues. CDR1 is MGHRA and CDR2 is YSYEKL in the germline V gene.

This chain connects TRBV6-1 to TRBJ2-2; 11 bases are a match to TRBD1. Unmatched junction bases numbered 5, after V lost 1 base and J lost 4 bases. CDR3 length: 17 residues. Germline V CDR1 and CDR2: MNHNS, SASEGT. The CDR3 loop is CASSEEGQGVVTGELFF. DNA of the CDR3: TGTGCCAGCAGTGAAGAGGGACAGGGGGTGGTCACCGGGGAGCTGTTTTTT.

The chain uses TRBV14 and TRBJ2-1; D is possibly TRBD2 (5 bases). V gave up 4 bases and J gave up 3 bases, with 10 bases separating them. CDR3 length: 14 amino acids. CDR1 is SGHDN, CDR2 FVKESK, per germline. The CDR3 region has the DNA TGTGCCAGCAGCCCCTGGACTGTCTACAATGAGCAGTTCTTC. Translated: CASSPWTVYNEQFF.

This rearrangement joins TRBV7-9 to TRBJ1-1, with a tentative D call TRBD1 (5 bases). The CDR3 runs 13 residues. The germline gives CDR1 SEHNR, CDR2 FQNEAQ (reference sequence). Trimming left V 5 bases short and J 4 bases short, with 11 bases between. CDR3 coding DNA: TGTGCCAGCAGCCCCCCGGGGGGCACTGAAGCTTTCTTT. This translates into CASSPPGGTEAFF.

This clone occurred once. V usage is TRBV28 and J usage is TRBJ2-7; either TRBD1 or TRBD2 may supply D (5 bases each). The CDR3 spans 15 residues. Per germline, CDR1 MDHEN and CDR2 SYDVKM. V lost 4 bases, J lost 5 bases, and 18 bases lay in between. The CDR3 protein is CASSSYTGLSDEQYF. The CDR3 region has the DNA TGTGCCAGCAGTTCCTACACAGGACTTTCGGACGAGCAGTACTTC.

V is TRBV9 and J is TRBJ2-1; 15 bases map to TRBD2. The V segment lost 3 bases and the J segment 2 bases; nucleotides outside the gene matches: 9. Germline CDR1 reads SGDLS; CDR2 reads YYNGEE. CDR3 length equals 19 residues. The CDR3 DNA sequence: TGTGCCAGCAGCGGGGGTGGGACTAGCGGGAGGATCGCCTACAATGAGCAGTTCTTC. Translating gives CASSGGGTSGRIAYNEQFF.

A single count supports this clone. The rearrangement joins TRBV28 to TRBJ1-6; tentative D call: TRBD1 (6 bases). The germline V gene has CDR1 MDHEN and CDR2 SYDVKM. V dropped 4 bases and J dropped 6 bases, with 10 bases sitting between them. CDR3 size: 14 residues. The CDR3 loop reads CASSYRVSNSPLHF. Written as DNA, the CDR3 is TGTGCCAGCAGTTACAGGGTTTCTAATTCACCCCTCCACTTT.

The genes are TRBV28 and TRBJ2-7; 7 bases fit TRBD2. V trimming: 6 bases; J trimming: 5 bases; junction bases outside the gene matches: 7. CDR1 and CDR2 (germline): MDHEN, SYDVKM. The CDR3 loop spans 13 amino acids. CDR3 sequence (DNA): TGTGCCAGCAGCGCGGGGGTGAGGAACGAGCAGTACTTC. Translated: CASSAGVRNEQYF.

This CDR3 is CAINQREEETQYF. As DNA, the CDR3 is TGTGCCATCAACCAACGGGAGGAAGAGACCCAGTACTTC. The chain employs TRBV10-3 and TRBJ2-5; TRBD2 aligns across 7 bases. The ends lost 7 bases at V and 3 bases at J; junction bases unmatched: 5. Looked up from germline, CDR1 is ENHRY and CDR2 is SYGVKD. This CDR3 has 13 amino acids.

CDR3 in DNA: TGTGCCAGCAGCCTAACGCCGTACTCAGGGCAGCAGTTCTTC. Translated: CASSLTPYSGQQFF. The chain combines TRBV27 with TRBJ2-1; the D gene is possibly TRBD1 (5 bases). With 6 bases removed from V and 11 bases from J, the gap between germline ends came to 20 bases. Looked up from germline, CDR1 is MNHEY and CDR2 is SMNVEV (reference sequence). CDR3 length: 14 amino acids.

In nucleotides, the CDR3 is TGTGCCAGCAGCCCGGGGACGGCGAACACTGAAGCTTTCTTT. Its protein product is CASSPGTANTEAFF. The chain uses TRBV5-6 and TRBJ1-1; maybe TRBD1 (5 bases). The CDR3 spans 14 residues. With 4 bases removed from V and 1 base from J, the gap between germline ends came to 11 bases. The germline V gene encodes CDR1 SGHDT and CDR2 YYEEEE.

This chain connects TRBV11-3 to TRBJ2-7, with a weak D call TRBD2 (5 bases). The CDR3 is made up of 14 amino acids. V gave up 4 bases and J gave up 2 bases, with 12 bases separating them. Germline V gene lookup returns CDR1 SGHNT and CDR2 YENEEA. The CDR3 DNA reads as TGTGCCAGCAGCTCGAGACTACGCCCCTACGAGCAGTACTTC. Translated: CASSSRLRPYEQYF.

The genes are TRBV9 and TRBJ2-2, with D unclear. The CDR3 covers 13 residues. The germline V gene encodes CDR1 SGDLS and CDR2 YYNGEE. Trimming shortened V by 0 bases and J by 5 bases, and 5 bases separated the two germline ends. CDR3 sequence (DNA): TGTGCCAGCAGCGTAGCAGGAACCGGGGAGCTGTTTTTT. It translates to CASSVAGTGELFF. Variable domain in full (rest from reference TRBV9 and TRBJ2-2): DSGVTQTPKHLITATGQRVTLRCSPRSGDLSVYWYQQSLDQGLQFLIQYYNGEERAKGNILERFSAQQFPDLHSELNLSSLELGDSALYFCASSVAGTGELFFGEGSRLTVL.

The V call is TRBV6-5, the J call TRBJ2-7; D is unresolved. This CDR3 has 13 residues. Trimming shortened V by 5 bases and J by 3 bases, and 11 bases separated the two germline ends. Looked up from germline, CDR1 is MNHEY and CDR2 is SVGAGI. The chain's CDR3 is CASSPGQNYEQYF. The CDR3 DNA reads TGTGCCAGCAGTCCCGGGCAAAACTACGAGCAGTACTTC.

The chain uses TRBV7-9 and TRBJ2-5; 8 bases agree with TRBD1. Matching the DNA end better, TRBJ2-7 makes the J call doubtful. Germline values: CDR1 SEHNR, CDR2 FQNEAQ (reference sequence). This CDR3 is 14 amino acids long. The CDR3 loop reads CAISPGGSSYEQYF. The DNA for the CDR3 is TGTGCCATTAGCCCAGGGGGCAGCTCCTACGAGCAGTACTTC.

This sequence joins TRBV6-5 and TRBJ2-7, with 9 bases identical to TRBD1. The CDR3 extends over 14 amino acids. V shed 4 bases, J shed 5 bases, and the junction held 6 bases outside the gene matches. Germline CDR1 is MNHEY and CDR2 is SVGAGI. CDR3 bases: TGTGCCAGCAGTTCCCGGGACAGGGTCGACGAGCAGTACTTC. It yields the protein CASSSRDRVDEQYF.

The chain carries TRBV11-1 and TRBJ1-3, with a possible D match to TRBD1 (5 bases). Germline V gene data show CDR1 as SGHAT and CDR2 as FQDESV (reference sequence). The CDR3 covers 15 residues. V was clipped by 4 bases and J by 0 bases, with 10 bases between them. CDR3 residues: CASSWTQVSGNTIYF. As DNA, the CDR3 is TGTGCCAGCAGCTGGACACAGGTCTCTGGAAACACCATATATTTT.

The rearrangement links TRBV30 to TRBJ2-7; D is undetermined. The CDR3 is made up of 13 amino acids. Trimming took 1 base from V and 3 from J, leaving 10 bases between them. The V gene's germline CDR1 is GTSNPN and CDR2 SVGIG (reference sequence). The CDR3 loop is CAWSEFLHYEQYF. CDR3 sequence (DNA): TGTGCCTGGAGTGAGTTTCTTCACTACGAGCAGTACTTC.

V is TRBV7-6 and J is TRBJ2-2; 9 bases map to TRBD2. The CDR3 length is 18 residues. Germline CDR1 is SGHVS and CDR2 is FNYEAQ. The trim removed 0 bases at V and 6 bases at J, leaving 11 bases unmatched. CDR3 nucleotides: TGTGCCAGCAGCTTAGCTAGCGGGAGTCTGAGGTGGCCCGGGGAGCTGTTTTTT. The encoded protein is CASSLASGSLRWPGELFF.

This rearrangement joins TRBV27 to TRBJ2-7; no clear D gene. V was trimmed by 4 bases and J by 0 bases, leaving 4 bases between them. The CDR3 runs to 12 residues. Per the germline V gene, CDR1 is MNHEY and CDR2 is SMNVEV (reference sequence). Here the CDR3 DNA reads TGTGCCAGCAGTTCCTCCTCCTACGAGCAGTACTTC. It translates to CASSSSSYEQYF.

The gene calls are TRBV4-3 and TRBJ2-1; 11 bases agree with TRBD2. The germline CDR1 and CDR2 sequences are LGHNA and YSLEER. V dropped 2 bases and J dropped 8; count of bases not matched to a gene: 2. This CDR3 has 14 amino acids. Here the CDR3 reads CASSQTSGGYEQFF. DNA of the CDR3: TGCGCCAGCAGCCAAACTAGCGGGGGCTATGAGCAGTTCTTC.